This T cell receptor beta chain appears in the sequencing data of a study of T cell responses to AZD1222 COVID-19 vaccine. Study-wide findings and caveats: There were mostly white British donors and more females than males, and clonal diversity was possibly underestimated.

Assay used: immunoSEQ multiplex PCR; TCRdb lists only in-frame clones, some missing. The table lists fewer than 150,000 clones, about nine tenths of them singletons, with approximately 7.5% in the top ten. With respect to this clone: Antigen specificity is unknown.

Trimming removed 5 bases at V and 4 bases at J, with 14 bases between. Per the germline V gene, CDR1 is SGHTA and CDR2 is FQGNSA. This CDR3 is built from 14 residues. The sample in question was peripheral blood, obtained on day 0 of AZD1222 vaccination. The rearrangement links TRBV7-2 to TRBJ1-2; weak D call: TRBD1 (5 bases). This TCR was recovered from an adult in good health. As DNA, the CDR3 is TGTGCCAGCAGCCTGGGGGGGAAGGGCTATGGCTACACCTTC. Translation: CASSLGGKGYGYTF.